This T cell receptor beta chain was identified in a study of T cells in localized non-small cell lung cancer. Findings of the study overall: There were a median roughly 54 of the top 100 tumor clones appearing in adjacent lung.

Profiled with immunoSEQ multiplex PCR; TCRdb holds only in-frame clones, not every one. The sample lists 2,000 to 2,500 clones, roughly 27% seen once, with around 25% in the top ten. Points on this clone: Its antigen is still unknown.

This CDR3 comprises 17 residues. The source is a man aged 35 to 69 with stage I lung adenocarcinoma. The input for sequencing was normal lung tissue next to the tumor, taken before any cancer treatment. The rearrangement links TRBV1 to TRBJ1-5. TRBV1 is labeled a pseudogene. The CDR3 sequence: CASSQEAQAARGQPQHF. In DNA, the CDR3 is TGCGCCAGCAGCCAAGAAGCGCAGGCAGCCCGGGGTCAGCCCCAGCATTTT.